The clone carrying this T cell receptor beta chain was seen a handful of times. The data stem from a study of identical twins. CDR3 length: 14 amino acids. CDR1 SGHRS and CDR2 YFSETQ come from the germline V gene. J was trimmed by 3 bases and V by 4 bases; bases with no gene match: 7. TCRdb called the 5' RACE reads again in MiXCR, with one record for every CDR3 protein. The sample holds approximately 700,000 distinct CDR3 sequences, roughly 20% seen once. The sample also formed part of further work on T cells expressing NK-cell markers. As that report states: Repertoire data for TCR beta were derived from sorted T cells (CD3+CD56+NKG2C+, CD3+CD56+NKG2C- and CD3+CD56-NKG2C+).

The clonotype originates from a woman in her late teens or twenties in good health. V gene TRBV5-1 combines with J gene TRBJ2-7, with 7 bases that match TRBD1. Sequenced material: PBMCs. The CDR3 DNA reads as TGCGCCAGCAGCGCTGACAGGGATAACTACGAGCAGTACTTC. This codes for CASSADRDNYEQYF.